Listed below are T cell receptor beta chains from one sample, sequenced in a study of response to subunit inactivated influenza vaccine. TCRdb independently ran MiXCR on the RT-PCR reads; one entry per CDR3 protein. The sample consists of 500,000 to 600,000 distinct CDR3 sequences, 10% to 12% of them appearing once. The data were also submitted as part of a second study, on T cells expressing NK-cell markers.

The input for sequencing was PBMCs from blood, taken on the day of vaccination. Every receptor here comes from a man aged 45-60 years who received an inactivated influenza vaccine. Each CDR3 is given with its conserved first and last residue. D genes are given only for firm matches. Where a row states a size, it is once, few, many or the class of an expanded clone; other rows omit it.

CDR3 length	V gene	J gene	clone size	D gene	CDR3 DNA	CDR3 protein
17	TRBV7-2	TRBJ2-7	many	-	TGTGCCAGCAGCTTTCGGGGAACAGCGGGCCCGTCCTACGAGCAGTACTTC	CASSFRGTAGPSYEQYF
17	TRBV20-1	TRBJ2-1	few	TRBD2	TGCAGTGCTAGAGAGCCAAGCGGGAGGTCGATTCCGGATGAGCAGTTCTTC	CSAREPSGRSIPDEQFF
16	TRBV2	TRBJ2-7	-	TRBD1	TGTGCCAGCAGTATTACATCCCGGGACAGGGGTTACGAGCAGTACTTC	CASSITSRDRGYEQYF
15	TRBV21-1	TRBJ2-7	few	-	TGTGCCAGCAGCAAAAGGCCAGCGGGGACCTACGAGCAGTACTTC	CASSKRPAGTYEQYF
18	TRBV7-8	TRBJ2-6	many	-	TGTGCCAGCAGCTTACGGGAAGGAAGATTCGCTGGGGCCAACGTCCTGACTTTC	CASSLREGRFAGANVLTF
15	TRBV7-2	TRBJ2-1	many	-	TGTGCCAGCAGCCAAGACTACCCCGCCTACAATGAGCAGTTCTTC	CASSQDYPAYNEQFF
17	TRBV4-3	TRBJ2-1	few	TRBD2	TGCGCCAGCAGCCAGGGGGTCTTAGCGGGGGTCCTCAATGAGCAGTTCTTC	CASSQGVLAGVLNEQFF
18	TRBV11-1	TRBJ1-5	few	-	TGTGCCAGCAGCTTACCTCCTTCCGGACCGAATAGCAATCAGCCCCAGCATTTT	CASSLPPSGPNSNQPQHF
16	TRBV28	TRBJ1-5	-	TRBD1	TGTGCCAGCAGTTTATACGGGACAGGGGGACATCAGCCCCAGCATTTT	CASSLYGTGGHQPQHF
14	TRBV12-3/TRBV12-4	TRBJ2-1	-	-	TGTGCCAGCAGTTTACCCATCCCAGCGAATGAGCAGTTCTTC	CASSLPIPANEQFF
16	TRBV24-1	TRBJ2-1	few	TRBD1	TGTGCCACCAGTGCCACCGGGACAGACATGTACAATGAGCAGTTCTTC	CATSATGTDMYNEQFF
14	TRBV6-5	TRBJ1-2	few	-	TGTGCCAGCAGTTACGGACAGTTTAACTATGGCTACACCTTC	CASSYGQFNYGYTF
15	TRBV20-1	TRBJ1-4	few	-	TGCAGTGCTAGTCTGATCCGGGACGGTCGGGAAAAACTGTTTTTT	CSASLIRDGREKLFF
15	TRBV5-1	TRBJ2-1	-	-	TGCGCCAGCAGCTTGGCCCGTATAGCGAACAATGAGCAGTTCTTC	CASSLARIANNEQFF
12	TRBV28	TRBJ2-1	few	-	TGTGCCAGCAGAGATAGCAGAAATGAGCAGTTCTTC	CASRDSRNEQFF
15	TRBV6-1	TRBJ1-5	few	-	TGTGCCAGCAGTGTACGCGGACAACCCAATCAGCCCCAGCATTTT	CASSVRGQPNQPQHF
15	TRBV12-3/TRBV12-4	TRBJ2-4	few	-	TGTGCCAGCAGCGCCCAAATTCTAGCCAAAAACATTCAGTACTTC	CASSAQILAKNIQYF
17	TRBV6-2/TRBV6-3	TRBJ2-6	-	-	TGTGCCAGCAGTTACAATAGGGGAACAGGTGGGGCCAACGTCCTGACTTTC	CASSYNRGTGGANVLTF
12	TRBV4-1	TRBJ2-1	few	-	TGCGCCAGCAGCGAAACGTACAATGAGCAGTTCTTC	CASSETYNEQFF
12	TRBV2	TRBJ2-5	-	-	TGTGCCAGCAGTGAAGCACAAGAGACCCAGTACTTC	CASSEAQETQYF
14	TRBV5-1	TRBJ2-5	few	-	TGCGCCAGCAGCTCAATGGGGTTTCAAGAGACCCAGTACTTC	CASSSMGFQETQYF
16	TRBV4-1	TRBJ2-6	-	-	TGCGCCAGCAGCCAAGTCCTGCAGTCTGGGGCCAACGTCCTGACTTTC	CASSQVLQSGANVLTF
17	TRBV29-1	TRBJ1-2	-	TRBD1	TGCAGCGTTGAACCGACGGTGACGCAGGGGGTTAACTATGGCTACACCTTC	CSVEPTVTQGVNYGYTF
16	TRBV5-1	TRBJ2-7	-	TRBD2	TGCGCCAGCAGCTTGGCCGGGCTAGCGGCGGCCTACGAGCAGTACTTC	CASSLAGLAAAYEQYF
14	TRBV20-1	TRBJ2-7	-	TRBD2	TGCAGTGCGTCCTATAGCGGGTACTCCTACGAGCAGTACTTC	CSASYSGYSYEQYF
19	TRBV10-3	TRBJ2-2	few	TRBD2	TGTGCCATCAGTGTTCGGCGGACTAGCGGGAGGTCCCTCACCGGGGAGCTGTTTTTT	CAISVRRTSGRSLTGELFF
16	TRBV7-2	TRBJ2-7	many	TRBD2	TGTGCCAGCAGCTCATCTGGCGGGAGACTTCCCTACGAGCAGTACTTC	CASSSSGGRLPYEQYF
18	TRBV5-1	TRBJ2-1	-	-	TGCGCCAGCAGCAAGGATCTGTCAAAGGTGGGGGGATGGAATGAGCAGTTCTTC	CASSKDLSKVGGWNEQFF
14	TRBV6-1	TRBJ2-3	-	TRBD1	TGTGCCAGCAAAACCACACAGGGGGCAGATACGCAGTATTTT	CASKTTQGADTQYF